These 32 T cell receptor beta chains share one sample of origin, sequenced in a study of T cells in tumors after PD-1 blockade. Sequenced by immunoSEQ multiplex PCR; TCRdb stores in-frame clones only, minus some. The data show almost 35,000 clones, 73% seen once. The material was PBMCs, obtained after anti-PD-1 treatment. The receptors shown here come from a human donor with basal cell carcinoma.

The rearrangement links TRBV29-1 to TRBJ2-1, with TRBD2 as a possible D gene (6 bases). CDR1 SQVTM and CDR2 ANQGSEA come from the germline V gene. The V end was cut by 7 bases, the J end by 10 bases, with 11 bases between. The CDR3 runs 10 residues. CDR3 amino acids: CSGGDLEQFF. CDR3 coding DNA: TGCAGCGGGGGGGACTTAGAGCAGTTCTTC.

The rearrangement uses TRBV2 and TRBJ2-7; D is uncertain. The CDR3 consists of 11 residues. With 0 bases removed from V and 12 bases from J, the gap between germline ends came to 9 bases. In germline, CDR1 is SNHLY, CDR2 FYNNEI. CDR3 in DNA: TGTGCCAGCAGTGAAGCTAAGGCGCGGTACTTC. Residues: CASSEAKARYF.

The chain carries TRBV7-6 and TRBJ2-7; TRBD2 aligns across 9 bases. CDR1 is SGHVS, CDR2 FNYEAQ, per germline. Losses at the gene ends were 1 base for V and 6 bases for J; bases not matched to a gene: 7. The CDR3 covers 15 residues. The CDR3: CASSLGTGGRGEQYF. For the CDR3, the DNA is TGTGCCAGCAGCTTAGGGACGGGCGGGAGGGGCGAGCAGTACTTC.

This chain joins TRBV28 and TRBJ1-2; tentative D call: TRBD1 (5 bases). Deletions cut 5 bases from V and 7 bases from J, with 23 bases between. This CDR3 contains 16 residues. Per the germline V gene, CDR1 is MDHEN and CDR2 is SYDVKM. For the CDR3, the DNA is TGTGCCAGCAGTCCTGTTTGGGGGGAGAGGAAGAGTGGCTACACCTTC. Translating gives CASSPVWGERKSGYTF.

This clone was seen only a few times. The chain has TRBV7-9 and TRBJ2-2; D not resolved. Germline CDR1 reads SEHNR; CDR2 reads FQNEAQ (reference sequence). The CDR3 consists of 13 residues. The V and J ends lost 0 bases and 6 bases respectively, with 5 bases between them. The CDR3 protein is CASSLALAGELFF. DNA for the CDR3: TGTGCCAGCAGCTTAGCGCTGGCCGGGGAGCTGTTTTTT.

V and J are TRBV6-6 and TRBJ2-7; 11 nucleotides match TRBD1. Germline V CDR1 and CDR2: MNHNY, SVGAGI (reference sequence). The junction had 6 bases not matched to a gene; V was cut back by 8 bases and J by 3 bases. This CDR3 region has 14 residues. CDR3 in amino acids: CASGTGGIIYEQYF. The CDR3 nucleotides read TGTGCCAGCGGGACAGGGGGAATAATCTACGAGCAGTACTTC.

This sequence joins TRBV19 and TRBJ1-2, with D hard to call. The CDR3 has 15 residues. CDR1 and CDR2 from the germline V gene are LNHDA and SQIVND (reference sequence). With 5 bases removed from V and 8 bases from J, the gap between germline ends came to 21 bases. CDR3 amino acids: CASSPPLRARGGYTF. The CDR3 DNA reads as TGTGCCAGTAGTCCTCCATTAAGGGCTAGAGGAGGCTACACCTTC.

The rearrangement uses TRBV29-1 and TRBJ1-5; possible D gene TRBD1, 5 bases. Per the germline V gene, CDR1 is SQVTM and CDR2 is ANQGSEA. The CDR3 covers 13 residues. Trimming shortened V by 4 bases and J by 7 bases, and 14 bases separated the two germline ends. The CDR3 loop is CSVVGDYGQPQHF. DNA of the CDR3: TGCAGCGTTGTGGGGGACTACGGACAGCCCCAGCATTTT.

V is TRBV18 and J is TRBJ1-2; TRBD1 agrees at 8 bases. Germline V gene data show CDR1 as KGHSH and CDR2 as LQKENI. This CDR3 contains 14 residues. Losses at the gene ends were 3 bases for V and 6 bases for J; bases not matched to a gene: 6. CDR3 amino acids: CASSPSTGEDGYTF. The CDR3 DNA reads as TGTGCCAGCTCACCTTCGACAGGGGAGGATGGCTACACCTTC.

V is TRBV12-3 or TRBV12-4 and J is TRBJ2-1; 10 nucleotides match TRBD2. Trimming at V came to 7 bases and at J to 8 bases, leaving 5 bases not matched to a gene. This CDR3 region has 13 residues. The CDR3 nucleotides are TGTGCCAGCATAATAGCGGGAGGTTATGAGCAGTTCTTC. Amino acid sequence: CASIIAGGYEQFF.

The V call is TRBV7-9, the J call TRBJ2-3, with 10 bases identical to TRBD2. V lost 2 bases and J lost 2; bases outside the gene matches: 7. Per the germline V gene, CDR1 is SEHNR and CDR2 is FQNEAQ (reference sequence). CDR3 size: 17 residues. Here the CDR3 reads CASSLSASGRNTDTQYF. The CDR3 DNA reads TGTGCCAGCAGCTTAAGTGCTAGCGGGAGAAACACAGATACGCAGTATTTT.

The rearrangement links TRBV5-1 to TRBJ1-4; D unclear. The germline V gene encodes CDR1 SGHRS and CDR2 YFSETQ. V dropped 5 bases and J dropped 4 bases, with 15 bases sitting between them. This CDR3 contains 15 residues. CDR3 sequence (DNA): TGCGCCAGCAGGGGCGGGGATCGGGGTAATGAAAAACTGTTTTTT. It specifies CASRGGDRGNEKLFF.

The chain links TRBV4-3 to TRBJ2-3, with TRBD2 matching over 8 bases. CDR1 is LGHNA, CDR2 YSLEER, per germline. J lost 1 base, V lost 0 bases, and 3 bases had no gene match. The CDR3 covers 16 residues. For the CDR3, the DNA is TGCGCCAGCAGCCAAGACACAGCGGGGGGCACAGATACGCAGTATTTT. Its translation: CASSQDTAGGTDTQYF.

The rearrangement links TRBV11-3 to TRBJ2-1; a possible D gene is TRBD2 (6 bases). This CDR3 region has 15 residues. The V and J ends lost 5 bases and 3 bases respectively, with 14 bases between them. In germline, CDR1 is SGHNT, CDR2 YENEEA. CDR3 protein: CASSRPGLYYNEQFF. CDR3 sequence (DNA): TGTGCCAGCAGCAGACCGGGACTTTACTACAATGAGCAGTTCTTC. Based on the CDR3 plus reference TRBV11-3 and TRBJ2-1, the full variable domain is EAGVVQSPRYKIIEKKQPVAFWCNPISGHNTLYWYLQNLGQGPELLIRYENEEAVDDSQLPKDRFSAERLKGVDSTLKIQPAELGDSAVYLCASSRPGLYYNEQFFGPGTRLTVL.

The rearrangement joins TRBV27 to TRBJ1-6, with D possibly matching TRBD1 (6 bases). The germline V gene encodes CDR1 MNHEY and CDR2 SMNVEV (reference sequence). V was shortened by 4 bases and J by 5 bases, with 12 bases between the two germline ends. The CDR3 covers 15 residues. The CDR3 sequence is CASSSRGVHNSPLHF. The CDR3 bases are TGTGCCAGCAGTTCAAGGGGGGTCCATAATTCACCCCTCCACTTT.

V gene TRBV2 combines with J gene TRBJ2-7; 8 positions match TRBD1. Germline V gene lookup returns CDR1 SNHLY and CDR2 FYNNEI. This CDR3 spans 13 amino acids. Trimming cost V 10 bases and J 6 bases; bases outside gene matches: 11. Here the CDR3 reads CANSGTGRLEQYF. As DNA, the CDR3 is TGTGCCAATTCCGGGACAGGAAGACTCGAGCAGTACTTC.

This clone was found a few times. The CDR3 here is CASSRDSGYTF. The CDR3 region has the DNA TGTGCCAGCAGCAGGGACAGTGGCTACACCTTC. V and J are TRBV2 and TRBJ1-2, with 7 nucleotides matching TRBD1. The CDR3 sequence is 11 residues long. The V segment lost 6 bases and the J segment 7 bases; nucleotides outside the gene matches: 2. Germline V CDR1 and CDR2: SNHLY, FYNNEI.

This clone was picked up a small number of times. The CDR3 reads CASSYSIVSGNQPQHF. The CDR3, as DNA: TGTGCCAGCAGTTACTCGATAGTGTCGGGGAATCAGCCCCAGCATTTT. The V and J genes are TRBV6-2 or TRBV6-3 and TRBJ1-5, with D unclear. Germline CDR1 and CDR2: MNHEY and SVGEGT. The CDR3 spans 16 residues. V was trimmed by 0 bases and J by 4 bases, leaving 13 bases between them.

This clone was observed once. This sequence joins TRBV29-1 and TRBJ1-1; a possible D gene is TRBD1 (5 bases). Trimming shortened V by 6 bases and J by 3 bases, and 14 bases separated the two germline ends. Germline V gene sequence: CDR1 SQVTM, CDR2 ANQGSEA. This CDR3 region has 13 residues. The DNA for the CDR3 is TGCAGCGTCACCACCATGGGGGACACTGAAGCTTTCTTT. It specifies CSVTTMGDTEAFF.

In DNA form, the CDR3 reads TGTGCCAGTAGTATAGCGCCCAGCGGGGACTACGAGCAGTACTTC. It encodes CASSIAPSGDYEQYF. The chain recombines TRBV19 with TRBJ2-7; TRBD2 aligns across 7 bases. V lost 1 base, J lost 3 bases, and 6 bases stayed unmatched. The CDR3 totals 15 residues. Germline CDR1 reads LNHDA; CDR2 reads SQIVND (reference sequence).

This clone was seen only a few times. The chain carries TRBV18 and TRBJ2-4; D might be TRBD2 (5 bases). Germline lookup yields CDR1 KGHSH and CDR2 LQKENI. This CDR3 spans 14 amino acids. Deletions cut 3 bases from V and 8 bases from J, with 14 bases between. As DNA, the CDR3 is TGTGCCAGCTCACCTAGGACTCTCGGGGACATTCAGTACTTC. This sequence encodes CASSPRTLGDIQYF.

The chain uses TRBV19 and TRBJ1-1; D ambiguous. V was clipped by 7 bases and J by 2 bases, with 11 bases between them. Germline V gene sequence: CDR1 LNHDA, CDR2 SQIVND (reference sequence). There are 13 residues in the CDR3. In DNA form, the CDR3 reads TGTGCCAGTACCACCGGGGAAAACACTGAAGCTTTCTTT. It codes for CASTTGENTEAFF.

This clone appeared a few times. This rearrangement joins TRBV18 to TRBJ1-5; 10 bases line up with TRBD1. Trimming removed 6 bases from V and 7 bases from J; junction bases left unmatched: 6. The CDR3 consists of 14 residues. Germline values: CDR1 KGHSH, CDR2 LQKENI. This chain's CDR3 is CASSPGQGTQPQHF. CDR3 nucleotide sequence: TGTGCCAGCTCCCCGGGACAGGGGACGCAGCCCCAGCATTTT.

CDR3 region: CASSAVGGTGANVLTF. The CDR3 region has the DNA TGTGCCAGCAGCGCCGTCGGGGGGACTGGGGCCAACGTCCTGACTTTC. The chain has TRBV9 and TRBJ2-6; 7 bases fit TRBD2. J lost 2 bases, V lost 3 bases, and 5 bases had no gene match. Germline CDR1 and CDR2: SGDLS and YYNGEE. The CDR3 extends over 16 amino acids. Full variable domain (remainder filled in from reference TRBV9 and TRBJ2-6): DSGVTQTPKHLITATGQRVTLRCSPRSGDLSVYWYQQSLDQGLQFLIQYYNGEERAKGNILERFSAQQFPDLHSELNLSSLELGDSALYFCASSAVGGTGANVLTFGAGSRLTVL.

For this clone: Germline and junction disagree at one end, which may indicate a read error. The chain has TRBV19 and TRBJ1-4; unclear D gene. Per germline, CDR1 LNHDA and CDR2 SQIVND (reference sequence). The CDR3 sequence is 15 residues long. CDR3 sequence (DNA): TGTGCCAGTGGTATAGAGGAGGGAACCGTGAGAAAACTGTTTTTT. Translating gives CASGIEEGTVRKLFF.

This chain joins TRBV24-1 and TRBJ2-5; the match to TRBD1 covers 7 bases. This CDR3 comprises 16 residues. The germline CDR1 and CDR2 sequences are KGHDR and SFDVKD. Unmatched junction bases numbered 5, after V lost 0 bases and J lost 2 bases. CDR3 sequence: CATSDLTLGQQETQYF. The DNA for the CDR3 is TGTGCCACCAGTGATTTGACCTTGGGACAGCAAGAGACCCAGTACTTC.

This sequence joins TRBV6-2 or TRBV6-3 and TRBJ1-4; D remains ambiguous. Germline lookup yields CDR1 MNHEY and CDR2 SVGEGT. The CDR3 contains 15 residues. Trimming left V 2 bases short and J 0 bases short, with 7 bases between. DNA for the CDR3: TGTGCCAGCAGTTACGGCGGGGCAACTAATGAAAAACTGTTTTTT. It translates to CASSYGGATNEKLFF.

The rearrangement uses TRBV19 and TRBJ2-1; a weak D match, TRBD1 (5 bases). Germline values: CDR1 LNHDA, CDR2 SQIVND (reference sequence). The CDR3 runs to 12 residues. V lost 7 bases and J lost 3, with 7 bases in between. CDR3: CASKGFYNEQFF. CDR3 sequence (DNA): TGTGCCAGTAAGGGGTTCTACAATGAGCAGTTCTTC.

The CDR3 here is CASSLAQGADVNEQFF. The CDR3 region has the DNA TGTGCCAGCAGCTTAGCCCAGGGGGCGGATGTCAATGAGCAGTTCTTC. This chain connects TRBV11-3 to TRBJ2-1; TRBD1 aligns across 8 bases. Germline values: CDR1 SGHNT, CDR2 YENEEA. This CDR3 spans 16 amino acids. V lost 1 base to trimming and J lost 6 bases; unmatched junction nucleotides: 8.

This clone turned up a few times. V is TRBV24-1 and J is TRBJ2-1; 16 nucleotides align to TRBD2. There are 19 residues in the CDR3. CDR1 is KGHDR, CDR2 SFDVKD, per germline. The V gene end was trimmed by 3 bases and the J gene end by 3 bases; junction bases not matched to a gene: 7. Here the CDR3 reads CATSDGTSGRALFYNEQFF. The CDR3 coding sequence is TGTGCCACCAGTGATGGGACTAGCGGGAGGGCTCTCTTCTACAATGAGCAGTTCTTC.

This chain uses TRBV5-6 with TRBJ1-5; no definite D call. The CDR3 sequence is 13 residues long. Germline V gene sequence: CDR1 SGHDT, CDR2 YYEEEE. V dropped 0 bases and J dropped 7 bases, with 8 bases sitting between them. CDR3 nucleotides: TGTGCCAGCAGCTTGGACCGCGGACAGCCCCAGCATTTT. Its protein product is CASSLDRGQPQHF.

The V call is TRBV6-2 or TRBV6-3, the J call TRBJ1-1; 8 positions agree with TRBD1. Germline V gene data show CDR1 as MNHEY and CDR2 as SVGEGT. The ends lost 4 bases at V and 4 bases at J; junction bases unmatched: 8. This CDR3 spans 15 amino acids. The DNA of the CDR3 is TGTGCCAGCAGTTCCAGGACAGGGCCGATCACTGAAGCTTTCTTT. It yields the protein CASSSRTGPITEAFF.